Listed below are T cell receptor beta chains from one sample, sequenced in a study of T cells in localized non-small cell lung cancer. Profiling relied on immunoSEQ multiplex PCR, and the TCRdb table lists in-frame clones only, not all of them. The sample lists roughly 89,000 clones, approximately 91% occurring once. The source material was PBMCs, sampled before any cancer treatment. Receptors originate from a woman between 35 and 75 years old with stage II squamous cell lung carcinoma. The CDR3 runs from the conserved cysteine through the conserved F or W. A D gene is named only where the DNA matches it firmly. Only some rows state a clone size, as once, few, many or a class for expanded clones.

DNA: TGTGCCAGTATTGGAAGGGCAAGGGAAGCTTTCTTT; CDR3: CASIGRAREAFF; D: NA; V: TRBV19; size: NA; J: TRBJ1-1
DNA: TGTGCCAGCAGTCTGACGGCTAACTATGGCTACACCTTC; CDR3: CASSLTANYGYTF; D: NA; V: TRBV5-5; size: NA; J: TRBJ1-2
DNA: TGTGCCAGTAGTACCAGCGGGAGGGCCCCCTACGAGCAGTACTTC; CDR3: CASSTSGRAPYEQYF; D: TRBD2; V: TRBV19; size: NA; J: TRBJ2-7
DNA: TGCAGTGCCCAGACAGGGGCCGAGTGCACCTTC; CDR3: CSAQTGAECTF; D: TRBD1; V: TRBV20-1; size: NA; J: TRBJ1-2
DNA: TGCGCCAGCAGTTCGGGACAGGGGACGTCCTACGAGCAGTACTTC; CDR3: CASSSGQGTSYEQYF; D: TRBD1; V: TRBV4-1; size: NA; J: TRBJ2-7
DNA: TGTGCCAGCAGTCCAACCGGACAGTACACAGATACGCAGTATTTT; CDR3: CASSPTGQYTDTQYF; D: NA; V: TRBV28; size: NA; J: TRBJ2-3
DNA: TGTGCCAGCAGTTTTTCCGGGGAGCTGTTTTTT; CDR3: CASSFSGELFF; D: NA; V: TRBV27; size: NA; J: TRBJ2-2
DNA: TGCAGCGTTGAACAATTGAGCAGGGGGGATGGCTACACCTTC; CDR3: CSVEQLSRGDGYTF; D: TRBD1; V: TRBV29-1; size: NA; J: TRBJ1-2
DNA: TGTGCCAGCTCCAGACAGGGAGATGAAAAACTGTTTTTT; CDR3: CASSRQGDEKLFF; D: TRBD1; V: TRBV19; size: NA; J: TRBJ1-4
DNA: TGTGCCATCGGAGGGGGTATTGGGGCCAACGTCCTGACTTTC; CDR3: CAIGGGIGANVLTF; D: NA; V: TRBV10-3; size: NA; J: TRBJ2-6
DNA: TGCGCCAGCAGTGAAGCGGACAGGCTACACCTCTATGGCTACACCTTC; CDR3: CASSEADRLHLYGYTF; D: TRBD1; V: TRBV10-2; size: NA; J: TRBJ1-2
DNA: TGTGCCAGCAGCGTAGCTGTCCCTCGGACTGAAGCTTTCTTT; CDR3: CASSVAVPRTEAFF; D: NA; V: TRBV9; size: NA; J: TRBJ1-1
DNA: TGTGCCAGCAGTCCAGGACAGGGCCCGGGTGCAGATACGCAGTATTTT; CDR3: CASSPGQGPGADTQYF; D: TRBD1; V: TRBV28; size: once; J: TRBJ2-3
DNA: TGCGCCAGCAGCCAAGATCGCACTAGCGGGAGGGGCTGGAATGAGCAGTTCTTC; CDR3: CASSQDRTSGRGWNEQFF; D: TRBD2; V: TRBV4-1; size: NA; J: TRBJ2-1
DNA: TGTGCCAGCACCGGCCGGGGGGCGCCTTTAGGGCAGTACTTC; CDR3: CASTGRGAPLGQYF; D: NA; V: TRBV28; size: once; J: TRBJ2-7
DNA: TGTGCCAGCAGCCCAAGCCTCCAAGAGACCCAGTACTTC; CDR3: CASSPSLQETQYF; D: NA; V: TRBV11-2; size: NA; J: TRBJ2-5